The 21 T cell receptor beta chains presented below share a single source sample, sequenced in a study of response to subunit inactivated influenza vaccine (dated by TCRdb to the late 2010s). Sample time point, as interpreted from the label and publication: 45 days after influenza vaccine administration. The protocol used for the library was RT-PCR. For sequencing, an Illumina HiSeq 2500 was employed. Clones were called with MiXCR by TCRdb after fastp trimmed the public reads at Q25, and only in-frame beta chains were retained. Every distinct CDR3 protein forms one entry, paired with its most common genes and DNA. For this sample the table gives fewer than 700,000 distinct CDR3 sequences, of which 10% to 15% were detected only once. Around 13% of the sample rests with the top ten. This material consisted of PBMCs from blood, taken about 6 weeks after vaccination. These TCRs come from a man aged 45 to 65 who received an inactivated influenza vaccine. Donor details come from another sample of the same person, matched by shared clones.

This clonotype was detected a few times. This sequence joins TRBV3-1 and TRBJ1-6; D call uncertain. Germline V gene sequence: CDR1 LGHDT, CDR2 YNNKEL (reference sequence). Trimming took off 1 base at V and 14 bases at J, with 12 bases between the two ends. The length of the CDR3 is 13 residues. The chain's CDR3 is CASSQGPQSTLHF. For the CDR3, the DNA is TGTGCCAGCAGCCAAGGGCCGCAGAGTACCCTCCACTTT.

This clonotype was seen a few times. The chain has TRBV11-2 and TRBJ2-7, with TRBD1 as a possible D gene (8 bases). The V gene lost 4 bases and the J gene lost 5 bases, with 21 bases spanning the gap. The V gene's germline CDR1 is SGHAT and CDR2 FQNNGV. This CDR3 has 16 residues. The CDR3 DNA is TGTGCCAGCAGCTCAGAGCTACAGGGGGGGCTCGACGAGCAGTACTTC. This gives the protein CASSSELQGGLDEQYF.

This clonotype showed up many times. This chain connects TRBV12-3 or TRBV12-4 to TRBJ1-2; D possibly corresponds to TRBD1 (5 bases). V lost 6 bases and J 1 base, leaving 12 bases between the germline ends. The CDR3 totals 14 residues. This CDR3 reads CASSPGPSNYGYTF. CDR3 sequence (DNA): TGTGCCAGCAGCCCGGGACCGAGTAACTATGGCTACACCTTC.

This clonotype was counted many times. The chain uses TRBV28 and TRBJ1-6; D remains ambiguous. Trimming took 3 bases from V and 11 from J, leaving 11 bases between them. This CDR3 is 13 amino acids long. The germline V gene encodes CDR1 MDHEN and CDR2 SYDVKM. CDR3 protein: CASSFMNGAPLHF. In DNA form, the CDR3 reads TGTGCCAGCAGTTTCATGAACGGGGCACCCCTCCACTTT.

J is TRBJ2-7 and V is TRBV20-1; D ambiguous. The V end lost 2 bases, the J end lost 4 bases, and 6 bases lay between the germline ends. The CDR3 sequence is 11 residues long. Germline CDR1 DFQATT, CDR2 SNEGSKA (reference sequence). The chain's CDR3 is CSARPFYEQYF. The CDR3 DNA reads TGCAGTGCTAGACCCTTTTACGAGCAGTACTTC.

This clonotype turned up a few times. This chain connects TRBV7-2 to TRBJ2-2, with 8 bases matching TRBD2. Germline-derived CDR1 and CDR2 are SGHTA and FQGNSA. V lost 3 bases to trimming and J lost 5 bases; unmatched junction nucleotides: 5. The CDR3 spans 15 residues. CDR3 amino acids: CASSLGLVQTGELFF. CDR3 DNA: TGTGCCAGCAGCTTGGGACTAGTCCAAACCGGGGAGCTGTTTTTT.

The chain is built from TRBV9 and TRBJ2-5; 10 nucleotides align to TRBD2. The CDR3 runs to 18 residues. The junction had 13 bases not matched to a gene; V was cut back by 3 bases and J by 2 bases. Germline CDR1 and CDR2: SGDLS and YYNGEE. CDR3 residues: CASSATGAGGPIQETQYF. The CDR3 DNA sequence: TGTGCCAGCAGCGCCACCGGAGCGGGAGGGCCCATTCAAGAGACCCAGTACTTC.

The chain links TRBV5-1 to TRBJ2-5; perhaps TRBD2 as D (5 bases). The CDR3 runs 13 residues. The V end lost 2 bases, the J end lost 5 bases, and 10 bases lay between the germline ends. CDR1 is SGHRS, CDR2 YFSETQ, per germline. CDR3 amino acids: CASSFDGSETQYF. The CDR3 coding sequence is TGCGCCAGCAGCTTTGATGGGAGTGAGACCCAGTACTTC.

This sequence joins TRBV12-3 or TRBV12-4 and TRBJ2-7, with 9 bases lining up with TRBD2. V lost 6 bases, J lost 0 bases, and 9 bases stayed unmatched. CDR3 length: 16 residues. CDR3 nucleotide sequence: TGTGCCAGCAGGCGGGGGGGCAGCCACTACTCCTACGAGCAGTACTTC. This gives the protein CASRRGGSHYSYEQYF.

This clonotype has a count of ten or more. The chain couples TRBV9 to TRBJ2-1, with 8 bases fitting TRBD2. The CDR3 loop spans 14 amino acids. Germline values: CDR1 SGDLS, CDR2 YYNGEE. V shed 0 bases and J 5 bases; nucleotides not matched to a gene: 1. This CDR3 is CASSVEAGDNEQFF. For the CDR3, the DNA is TGTGCCAGCAGCGTAGAAGCGGGGGACAATGAGCAGTTCTTC.

The chain is built from TRBV7-3 and TRBJ2-1, with D tentatively TRBD2 (6 bases). This CDR3 has 15 amino acids. CDR1 and CDR2 (germline): SGHTA, FQGTGA. Trimming stripped 4 bases from V and 6 bases from J, with 16 bases between. CDR3 nucleotide sequence: TGTGCCAGCAGCTCGGGCGGGCGGGATACCAATGAGCAGTTCTTC. Protein product: CASSSGGRDTNEQFF. Drawing the rest from reference TRBV7-3 and TRBJ2-1, the complete variable domain is GAGVSQTPSNKVTEKGKYVELRCDPISGHTALYWYRQSLGQGPEFLIYFQGTGAADDSGLPNDRFFAVRPEGSVSTLKIQRTERGDSAVYLCASSSGGRDTNEQFFGPGTRLTVL.

This clonotype was counted only a few times. This sequence joins TRBV20-1 and TRBJ2-7, with D perhaps TRBD1 or TRBD2 (5 bases each). CDR1 is DFQATT and CDR2 is SNEGSKA in the germline V gene (reference sequence). The CDR3 consists of 13 residues. Trimming removed 6 bases from V and 7 bases from J, with 19 bases in between. The CDR3 DNA reads as TGCAGTGCCCAATCGACAGCTAGAGGGGAGCAGTACTTC. This codes for CSAQSTARGEQYF.

This sequence joins TRBV25-1 and TRBJ1-4; a possible D gene is TRBD1 (5 bases). V lost 4 bases, J lost 10 bases, and 10 bases lay in between. CDR3 length: 12 residues. Looked up from germline, CDR1 is MGHDK and CDR2 is SYGVNS. The CDR3 nucleotides read TGTGCCAGCAGTGGGGACCGGGGAAAACTGTTTTTT. This codes for CASSGDRGKLFF.

This clonotype was observed many times. This chain links TRBV6-5 with TRBJ1-2, with D maybe TRBD1 (5 bases). CDR1 and CDR2 (germline): MNHEY, SVGAGI. CDR3 size: 12 residues. V gave up 6 bases and J gave up 8 bases, with 13 bases separating them. CDR3 residues: CASRSGQGGYTF. CDR3 nucleotides: TGTGCCAGCAGGTCGGGGCAGGGCGGCTACACCTTC.

This clonotype came up many times. This chain joins TRBV7-3 and TRBJ1-5; 8 nucleotides line up with TRBD1. There are 17 residues in the CDR3. With V trimmed by 7 bases and J by 2 bases, 13 bases remained unmatched. Germline loops: CDR1 SGHTA, CDR2 FQGTGA. CDR3 region: CASTTPGGRVRNQPQHF. The CDR3 DNA is TGTGCCAGCACCACGCCAGGGGGCAGGGTTCGCAATCAGCCCCAGCATTTT.

This clonotype came up a few times. The chain combines TRBV5-1 with TRBJ2-5; 10 bases map to TRBD1. The CDR3 totals 14 residues. Trimming cost V 4 bases and J 4 bases; bases outside gene matches: 4. CDR1 and CDR2 from the germline V gene are SGHRS and YFSETQ. The CDR3 bases are TGCGCCAGCAGCCGGGACAGGGGTGCAGAGACCCAGTACTTC. This sequence encodes CASSRDRGAETQYF.

This chain joins TRBV7-2 and TRBJ1-4, with TRBD1 matching 8 bases. The trim removed 5 bases at V and 4 bases at J, leaving 6 bases unmatched. CDR3 length equals 15 residues. Per the germline V gene, CDR1 is SGHTA and CDR2 is FQGNSA. CDR3 residues: CASSPRQGNNEKLFF. The CDR3, as DNA: TGTGCCAGCAGCCCCCGACAGGGGAATAATGAAAAACTGTTTTTT.

The V and J genes are TRBV30 and TRBJ2-7; the match to TRBD1 covers 9 bases. Germline lookup yields CDR1 GTSNPN and CDR2 SVGIG (reference sequence). V lost 2 bases and J lost 6; bases outside the gene matches: 5. CDR3 length: 13 amino acids. CDR3 loop: CAWSLGQGVEQYF. The CDR3 nucleotides read TGTGCCTGGAGTCTGGGACAGGGTGTCGAGCAGTACTTC.

J is TRBJ2-3 and V is TRBV10-3, with 9 bases lining up with TRBD2. CDR1 and CDR2 (germline): ENHRY, SYGVKD. V lost 6 bases, J lost 0 bases, and 10 bases stayed unmatched. The CDR3 totals 17 residues. The CDR3 region has the DNA TGTGCCATCAGGACCCCGCTAGCGGGGTCTAGCACAGATACGCAGTATTTT. This gives the protein CAIRTPLAGSSTDTQYF.

Regarding this clonotype: Given a much more abundant clone one base away, this may be a read error. V usage is TRBV12-3 or TRBV12-4 and J usage is TRBJ2-2; D might be TRBD1 (6 bases). Trimming took off 6 bases at V and 0 bases at J, with 20 bases between the two ends. CDR3 length: 18 residues. The CDR3 reads CASRRSGTRGPNTGELFF. The CDR3 nucleotides read TGTGCCAGCAGACGGTCCGGGACAAGGGGCCCGAACACCGGGGAGCTGTTTTTT.

This clonotype was seen many times. The chain recombines TRBV29-1 with TRBJ2-2, with D perhaps matching TRBD2 (6 bases). This CDR3 region has 13 residues. The V end lost 7 bases, the J end lost 4 bases, and 13 bases lay between the germline ends. Germline V gives CDR1 SQVTM, CDR2 ANQGSEA. The CDR3 loop is CSGWRTTTGELFF. In DNA, the CDR3 is TGCAGCGGATGGCGGACTACCACCGGGGAGCTGTTTTTT.